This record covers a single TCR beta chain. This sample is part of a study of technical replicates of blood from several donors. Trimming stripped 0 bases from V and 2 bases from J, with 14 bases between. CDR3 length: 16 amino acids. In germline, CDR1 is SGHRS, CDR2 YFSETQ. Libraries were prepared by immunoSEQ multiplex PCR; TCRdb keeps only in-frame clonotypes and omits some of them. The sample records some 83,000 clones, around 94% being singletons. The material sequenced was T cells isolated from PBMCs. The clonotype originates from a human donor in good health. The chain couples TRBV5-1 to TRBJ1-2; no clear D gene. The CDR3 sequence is CASSLDPPGRNYGYTF. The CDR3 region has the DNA TGCGCCAGCAGCTTGGATCCCCCCGGCAGGAACTATGGCTACACCTTC.